This TCR beta chain was identified during a study of early stage breast cancer tumors (dated by TCRdb to 2015 to 2018). Context from the whole study: Of the 15 or so invasive breast tumors, roughly eleven were found to be estrogen receptor-positive, progesterone receptor-positive and HER2-negative. Of the approximately twelve ER+/PR+/HER2- tumors, eight were classified as invasive ductal carcinomas and four as invasive lobular carcinomas. Across all samples, 2,651,842 templates representing approximately 1,000,000 unique clonotypes were detected. A read coverage of roughly 10-fold per sample was achieved on average.

Every sample was amplified as two independent genomic DNA replicates, using approximately 0.5 ug for blood and 1.5 ug for tumor or normal breast. Following the manufacturer's instructions, the ImmunoSeq Intro kit was used to carry out TCRB sequencing on genomic DNA. Multiplex PCR ran 30 to 40 cycles with proprietary primers and spike-in control sequences for absolute quantification. Single-end 150-bp reads were used to sequence an 87-bp fragment covering the CDR3 and the flanking V and J genes. Seven samples, each with two replicates, were multiplexed per lane of an Illumina MiSeq using version 3.0 chemistry. Under the source paper's analysis protocol: Raw data were processed with the vendor's proprietary pipeline, and both replicates were merged into a single result per sample. Clonotypes were defined as productive rearrangements sharing the V-gene family, CDR3 amino acid sequence and J-gene segment. Clonality was computed as 1 minus the normalized Shannon entropy (Pielou evenness) of TCRB abundances. T cell density was estimated as total templates divided by the number of input cells, with the number of input cells inferred from the DNA input amount. Recon, run with its default parameters, was used to estimate overall repertoire diversity and clonality. A clonotype counted as tumor-enriched if its abundance in tumor exceeded 0.1% and was at least 32-fold higher than its abundance in normal breast. TCRdb holds this immuneACCESS table with in-frame rearrangements only. Some clones are missing; in checked studies, unresolved V genes explain under half, and the rest has no known cause. V, J and clone size were drawn from that table, and D and trimming were deduced from the DNA. Within this sample are 10,000 or so clones, with roughly 79% of them counted one time only. The top ten clones comprise about 9% of the sample.

Concerning this clone: Its target antigen remains unknown. No qualities accompany the bases; no much larger clone lies one base away.

Adjacent normal breast tissue was collected about 2-4.5 cm away from the tumor, rinsed in PBS and stored in prechilled RNAlater. Normal breast tissue often required about 85-320 mg of tissue for sufficient DNA because of high lipid content and low cell density. The study profiled bulk TCR beta-chain repertoires in matched peripheral blood, tumor and adjacent normal breast tissue taken from over 15 patients with early-stage breast cancer. The Qiagen AllPrep DNA/RNA Mini kit was used for genomic DNA extraction. In the germline V gene, CDR1 corresponds to SGHRS and CDR2 to YFSETQ. The CDR3 holds 16 amino acids from the cysteine to the phenylalanine. Kept here is only the CDR3 DNA, which spans 48 bases and is read in frame from base 1. V gives up 4 bases and J gives up 3 bases, and the segment between their germline ends measures 20 bases. The investigation overall reported the following: Repertoires from blood and normal breast were more alike than repertoires from blood and tumor, and in about 90% of the 16 patients, comparing each tissue with blood separated tumor from normal. Compared with adjacent normal breast tissue, tumors had about 2.6-fold higher T cell density and higher clonality. Enriched TCRB sequences shared across patients were mostly commonly generated sequences, unlikely to play an important role in the tumor microenvironment. Chain pairing and functional markers such as CD4, CD8 and FOXP3 were not captured by bulk genomic DNA sequencing of unsorted cells. The small cohort size prevented analysis by tumor subtype.

The origin of this receptor is a person aged 35-55 years with breast cancer. Sequenced: normal breast tissue next to the tumor. Here the chain combines TRBV5-1 and TRBJ2-7, with the D gene tentatively TRBD1 or TRBD2, based on 5 matching bases in each. The DNA sequence is as follows: TGCGCCAGCAGCCTGGAAGTTGAGGGGTCGGGCTACGAGCAGTACTTC. It codes for CASSLEVEGSGYEQYF.